This TCR beta chain is from a study of CD8 T cells in ankylosing spondylitis. Generation of TCR beta libraries employed quantitative 5'-RACE incorporating molecular barcodes. TCRdb re-analysed the 5' RACE reads in MiXCR, keeping a single row per CDR3 protein. The sample includes over 600,000 distinct CDR3 sequences, about 20% of them seen just once. A remark on this clonotype: What it binds is unknown.

The CDR3 is 14 amino acids. Per the germline V gene, CDR1 is SGHAT and CDR2 is FQNNGV. Between the trimmed V and J ends, which lost 5 bases and 6 bases, there was a span of 15 bases. Study conclusions and caveats: As for the disease-linked clones, they showed a CD8+ phenotype and occurred at relatively low frequencies in peripheral blood. About 8 highly homologous variants made up a TCR beta motif, and this motif appeared characteristic of ankylosing spondylitis blood.

The chain links TRBV11-2 to TRBJ2-3, with D possibly TRBD1 on 5 matching bases. This TCR was sampled from a male donor with ankylosing spondylitis. The source material was blood, either unsorted or a sorted T cell fraction (not recorded which). The CDR3 DNA sequence: TGTGCCAGCAGCACCTACCCAGGGTTCGATACGCAGTATTTT. Protein sequence: CASSTYPGFDTQYF. Full variable domain (missing parts from reference TRBV11-2 and TRBJ2-3): EAGVAQSPRYKIIEKRQSVAFWCNPISGHATLYWYQQILGQGPKLLIQFQNNGVVDDSQLPKDRFSAERLKGVDSTLKIQPAKLEDSAVYLCASSTYPGFDTQYFGPGTRLTVL.